This entry is about one T cell receptor (beta chain). This clone has just a few counts. Its antigen remains undetermined. Base qualities are not at hand, and no much larger clone is one base apart. Repertoires were sampled multiple times during chemoradiotherapy, which allowed clonal expansion in the tumor microenvironment to be followed. These data belong to a study of chemoradiotherapy in HPV16-positive cancers (dated by TCRdb to about 2022). Looking at the study overall: Candidate HPV-specific T-cell clones and common TCR motifs were defined by functional T-cell assays performed on cells from a couple of HPV16-positive patients. The candidate HPV-specific TCRs and motifs were then tracked in TCR repertoires from 86 patients with HPV-related cancers. The study asked whether T-cell immunity against the HPV oncoproteins E6 and E7 changes during chemoradiotherapy and whether it affects survival.

Results the study describes overall, beyond this receptor: The survival association was reported for HPV16-positive patients, and the functional definition of HPV-specific T cells was derived from only two HPV16-positive patients. In HPV16-positive patients, expansion of HPV-responsive T cells during chemoradiotherapy was associated with improved recurrence-free survival. Expansion of candidate HPV-specific clones and E7-related TCR motifs was observed in the tumor microenvironment during treatment, whereas no such expansion was observed for non-HPV-specific T cells.

Libraries were prepared through the immunoSEQ multiplex PCR assay. TCRdb provides this immuneACCESS table in a form limited to in-frame rearrangements. Some clones are lacking; in checked studies, under half of them reflect an unresolved V gene, and why the rest are absent is not known. In this sample the table shows 8,500 to 9,000 clones, roughly 75% of which occur a single time. 6.5% to 9.5% of the sample comes from the top ten. Clipping removes 5 bases from V and 8 bases from J, with 8 as the unmatched junction base count. CDR1 MNHNY and CDR2 SVGAGI are derived from the germline V gene (reference sequence). From cysteine to phenylalanine, the CDR3 is 13 amino acids long. The retained sequence is limited to the CDR3, 39 bases, with the frame set at the first base.

The receptor was isolated from a human donor with HPV-associated anogenital cancer. The specimen was taken from a patient who underwent chemoradiotherapy. The chain is assembled from TRBV6-6 and TRBJ1-2, with TRBD1 identical over 7 junction bases. The CDR3 protein: CASSQEGAGGYTF. The nucleotide sequence reads as follows: TGTGCCAGCAGTCAAGAGGGGGCGGGGGGCTACACCTTC.